This is a list of T cell receptor beta chains from one sample in a study of blood T cell repertoires in COVID-19. Here immunoSEQ multiplex PCR was the method, and the copy in TCRdb shows in-frame clones only, minus some. The data contain about 150,000 clones, approximately 85% of them singletons. Sequencing input: peripheral blood. Receptors were obtained from a woman aged 55-69 years with COVID-19, enrolled during active disease. The CDR3 runs from the conserved cysteine through the conserved F or W. The D gene is left open where the match is weak. Clone size appears in some rows only: once, few, many, or a class for an expanded clone.

J: TRBJ2-7; V: TRBV4-2; D: TRBD1; size: -; CDR3: CASSQAGQGAVEQYF; DNA: TGTGCCAGCAGCCAAGCAGGTCAGGGGGCGGTCGAGCAGTACTTC
J: TRBJ1-2; V: TRBV19; D: TRBD1; size: -; CDR3: CASSGRTGFPRYGYTF; DNA: TGTGCCAGTAGTGGCCGGACAGGGTTCCCTAGGTATGGCTACACCTTC
J: TRBJ2-1; V: TRBV19; D: -; size: -; CDR3: CASSSGAGLDNEQFF; DNA: TGTGCCAGTAGCTCAGGGGCGGGCCTCGACAATGAGCAGTTCTTC
J: TRBJ1-1; V: TRBV9; D: -; size: once; CDR3: CASSGERGQWAFF; DNA: TGTGCCAGCAGCGGAGAACGTGGACAGTGGGCTTTCTTT
J: TRBJ1-6; V: TRBV6-4; D: TRBD1; size: -; CDR3: CASSDSSGQGGNSPLHF; DNA: TGTGCCAGCAGTGACTCCTCGGGACAGGGGGGAAATTCACCCCTCCACTTT
J: TRBJ1-5; V: TRBV6-5; D: -; size: -; CDR3: CASSTGLRQPQHF; DNA: TGTGCCAGCAGTACGGGACTACGACAGCCCCAGCATTTT
J: TRBJ1-4; V: TRBV3-1/TRBV3-2; D: TRBD1; size: -; CDR3: CASSRPGTESGKLFF; DNA: TGTGCCAGCAGCCGACCCGGGACAGAAAGTGGAAAACTGTTTTTT
J: TRBJ1-1; V: TRBV24-1; D: TRBD1; size: -; CDR3: CATSPGQGQPGPDTEAFF; DNA: TGTGCCACCAGTCCCGGCCAGGGACAGCCCGGTCCCGACACTGAAGCTTTCTTT
J: TRBJ2-7; V: TRBV7-9; D: TRBD1; size: -; CDR3: CASSQSTGTGPYEQYF; DNA: TGTGCCAGCAGCCAAAGCACCGGGACAGGTCCCTACGAGCAGTACTTC
J: TRBJ2-3; V: TRBV20-1; D: TRBD2; size: -; CDR3: CSASVLAGRTDTQYF; DNA: TGCAGTGCTAGTGTACTAGCGGGGAGAACAGATACGCAGTATTTT
J: TRBJ2-3; V: TRBV3-1/TRBV3-2; D: TRBD2; size: -; CDR3: CASSLGASGGFPLSQYF; DNA: TGTGCCAGCAGCCTAGGGGCTAGCGGGGGGTTCCCCCTTTCGCAGTATTTT
J: TRBJ2-6; V: TRBV3-1/TRBV3-2; D: TRBD1; size: -; CDR3: CASSQDTGDTGANVLTF; DNA: TGTGCCAGCAGCCAAGACACAGGGGATACCGGGGCCAACGTCCTGACTTTC
J: TRBJ2-1; V: TRBV7-8; D: TRBD1; size: -; CDR3: CASSLGQGSSYQFF; DNA: TGTGCCAGCAGCCTCGGACAGGGCTCAAGCTATCAGTTCTTC
J: TRBJ1-1; V: TRBV27; D: -; size: -; CDR3: CASSLTEMNTEAFF; DNA: TGTGCCAGCAGTTTGACAGAGATGAACACTGAAGCTTTCTTT
J: TRBJ1-2; V: TRBV5-4; D: -; size: -; CDR3: CASSLESVNYGYTF; DNA: TGTGCCAGCAGCTTGGAGAGCGTTAACTATGGCTACACCTTC
J: TRBJ1-5; V: TRBV19; D: TRBD1; size: -; CDR3: CASSLTPGGIRYSNQPQHF; DNA: TGTGCCAGTAGTCTTACTCCAGGGGGCATTCGCTATAGCAATCAGCCCCAGCATTTT
J: TRBJ1-2; V: TRBV18; D: TRBD1; size: once; CDR3: CASSPYQITGTGGTYGYTF; DNA: TGTGCCAGCTCCCCTTATCAAATCACCGGGACAGGGGGTACCTATGGCTACACCTTC
J: TRBJ2-5; V: TRBV5-1; D: TRBD2; size: -; CDR3: CASSPWERGVTQYF; DNA: TGCGCCAGCAGTCCCTGGGAGCGGGGAGTCACCCAGTACTTC
J: TRBJ1-3; V: TRBV9; D: -; size: once; CDR3: CASSVGSAYSGNTIYF; DNA: TGTGCCAGCAGCGTAGGTTCAGCGTACTCTGGAAACACCATATATTTT
J: TRBJ2-7; V: TRBV4-1; D: TRBD2; size: few; CDR3: CASSRGLAGEQYF; DNA: TGCGCCAGCAGCCGGGGACTAGCGGGGGAGCAGTACTTC
J: TRBJ1-1; V: TRBV15; D: -; size: -; CDR3: CATSSKTRNRDIKKNTEAFF; DNA: TGTGCCACCAGCAGTAAAACTCGTAACAGGGACATAAAAAAGAACACTGAAGCTTTCTTT
J: TRBJ1-3; V: TRBV11-2; D: -; size: -; CDR3: CASSPYGLSGNTIYF; DNA: TGTGCCAGCAGCCCTTACGGACTCTCTGGAAACACCATATATTTT
J: TRBJ1-1; V: TRBV7-2; D: -; size: -; CDR3: CASSSQGDTEAFF; DNA: TGTGCCAGCAGCTCGCAAGGAGACACTGAAGCTTTCTTT
J: TRBJ2-2; V: TRBV13; D: TRBD2; size: -; CDR3: CASSLYRGGEPGELFF; DNA: TGTGCCAGCAGCTTGTATCGGGGGGGCGAACCCGGGGAGCTGTTTTTT
J: TRBJ2-1; V: TRBV9; D: TRBD1; size: few; CDR3: CASSPKRGPGNEQFF; DNA: TGTGCCAGCAGCCCAAAAAGGGGGCCGGGCAATGAGCAGTTCTTC
J: TRBJ1-4; V: TRBV11-2; D: TRBD1; size: -; CDR3: CASSLDRGSYEKLFF; DNA: TGTGCCAGCAGCCTCGACAGGGGGTCGTATGAAAAACTGTTTTTT
J: TRBJ1-2; V: TRBV7-9; D: TRBD1; size: -; CDR3: CASSYSDRVIYGYTF; DNA: TGTGCCAGCAGCTATAGCGACAGGGTTATCTATGGCTACACCTTC
J: TRBJ1-2; V: TRBV18; D: TRBD1; size: -; CDR3: CASSSSDMGQIYGYTF; DNA: TGTGCCAGCTCATCGTCCGACATGGGACAGATTTATGGCTACACCTTC
J: TRBJ2-3; V: TRBV6-5; D: -; size: -; CDR3: CASSYSVGATDTQYF; DNA: TGTGCCAGCAGTTACTCGGTGGGGGCTACAGATACGCAGTATTTT
J: TRBJ2-2; V: TRBV9; D: TRBD2; size: -; CDR3: CASSAVAGSTGELFF; DNA: TGTGCCAGCAGCGCAGTAGCGGGGAGCACCGGGGAGCTGTTTTTT
J: TRBJ2-7; V: TRBV27; D: -; size: few; CDR3: CASRLDYEQYF; DNA: TGTGCCAGCAGACTTGACTACGAGCAGTACTTC
J: TRBJ2-2; V: TRBV27; D: TRBD2; size: -; CDR3: CASSLMPSGYTGELFF; DNA: TGTGCCAGCAGTTTAATGCCTAGCGGGTACACCGGGGAGCTGTTTTTT